This paragraph reports one T cell receptor beta chain. Its antigen remains undetermined. The junction shows a germline mismatch at one end, possibly a read error. Within the sample, other DNA sequences also encode this same CDR3. In Seattle, one collaborating source enrolled patients while the infection was active and tracked those patients longitudinally over the course of disease. Each collaborating institution followed its own protocols to collect whole blood in K2EDTA tubes. For TCRbeta analysis, collaborator samples were shipped as frozen whole blood, as isolated PBMCs, or as DNA extracted from either sample type. TCRbeta CDR3 regions were amplified from genomic DNA using the immunoSEQ Assay, a bias-controlled multiplex PCR. The study's own analysis went as follows. The number of nucleated cells in each sample was estimated by amplification of reference gene primers within the assay. To quantify the absolute abundance of each unique TCRbeta CDR3 rearrangement, sequence reads were collapsed and filtered. For each sample, productive Simpson clonality was calculated as the square root of Simpson's diversity index across productive rearrangements. TCRdb holds this immuneACCESS table with in-frame rearrangements only. Some clones are missing; in checked studies, unresolved V genes explain under half, and the rest has no known cause. D and trimming come from the DNA, and the V and J calls and clone size come from that table. This sample has 300,000 to 400,000 clones in its table, and approximately 90% of those were observed once. 1.6% of the sample is held by the ten biggest clonotypes.

The data derive from a study of blood T cell repertoires in COVID-19 (TCRdb year 2020). Background for the entire study: The collaborator samples originated in the United States, Italy and Spain and spanned the acute and convalescent phases of COVID-19. The prospective study material was composed of cDNA or gDNA derived from T cells, B-cell-depleted T cells, or PBMCs. The dataset comprised deeply sampled blood TCRbeta repertoires from subjects exposed to, actively infected with, or recovered from COVID-19. The repertoires were made available in a free public database intended to serve as a resource for research on the immune response to SARS-CoV-2. The samples were drawn from the first 160 participants of the ongoing ImmuneRACE study and from more than 1,000 subjects provided by 6 global collaborators. The sample metadata nearly always contained a de-identified subject ID, COVID-19 status, age in years and sex. Where HLA class I and class II types were available, the types were taken from metadata supplied by the sample provider, not from assay-based typing. General findings and caveats noted by the study authors: How much clinical and demographic metadata was included differed by source and by participant, and the metadata was provided uncurated.

The sequenced material came from peripheral blood. The TCR was taken from a woman younger than 45 with COVID-19, enrolled during active disease.

The CDR3 region: CASKLRQFNSPLHF. The bases read TGTGCCAGCAAATTGAGACAGTTTAATTCACCCCTCCATTTT. Here the chain combines TRBV28 and TRBJ1-6, and possibly TRBD1, on 5 matching bases. According to the germline V gene, CDR1 reads MDHEN and CDR2 reads SYDVKM. From its cysteine to its phenylalanine, the CDR3 spans 14 amino acids. The DNA shown is the 42-base CDR3, in frame from base 1.